This T cell receptor (beta chain) was sequenced during a study of Tregs in tolerant kidney transplant recipients. Notes on this clone: Its antigen is not known.

Germline values: CDR1 SGHRS, CDR2 YFSETQ. This CDR3 spans 14 amino acids. The V and J ends lost 5 bases and 4 bases respectively, with 14 bases between them. General observations from the study: Activated donor B cell expansion appeared to reveal the most relevant donor-specific TCRbeta repertoire.

Libraries were prepared by immunoSEQ multiplex PCR; TCRdb keeps only in-frame clonotypes and omits some of them. This sample carries tens of thousands of clones, 84% of them seen once, and the ten largest clones take approximately 4%. The sequence derives from a human donor in good health. J is TRBJ2-3 and V is TRBV5-1; D possibly corresponds to TRBD1 (6 bases). Sequences were obtained from CD4+ T cells from blood. The CDR3 sequence: CASRPTTGSDTQYF. CDR3 sequence (DNA): TGCGCCAGCAGACCGACAACAGGGTCAGATACGCAGTATTTT.